Below are 17 T cell receptor beta chains sequenced from a single sample in a study of regulatory T cells in long-lasting Graves disease. Construction of TCR beta libraries relied on iRepertoire HTBI primers and on Arm-PCR targeting CDR3 regions. TCRdb independently ran MiXCR on the multiplex PCR reads; one entry per CDR3 protein. The data show about 660,000 distinct CDR3 sequences, with about 30% seen just once and under 55% held by the top ten. Time point denoted: persistent/refractory GD, antithyroid drugs over 5 years with positive TRAb. Generation of the TCR library employed RNA extracted from PBMCs. Sequenced here: peripheral blood mononuclear cells (PBMCs), sampled when the disease was refractory, from a patient treated with antithyroid drugs. The receptors come from a female donor with Graves disease.

This clonotype was observed a few times. V gene TRBV29-1 combines with J gene TRBJ1-1, with TRBD1 as a possible D gene (6 bases). CDR3 length: 11 residues. The V end was cut by 5 bases, the J end by 7 bases, with 11 bases between. The germline V gene has CDR1 SQVTM and CDR2 ANQGSEA. DNA for the CDR3: TGCAGCGTTTGGGAGGGGGATGAAGCTTTCTTT. It is translated as CSVWEGDEAFF. The entire variable domain, with the rest obtained from reference TRBV29-1 and TRBJ1-1, is as follows: SAVISQKPSRDICQRGTSLTIQCQVDSQVTMMFWYRQQPGQSLTLIATANQGSEATYESGFVIDKFPISRPNLTFSTLTVSNMSPEDSSIYLCSVWEGDEAFFGQGTRLTVV.

The gene calls are TRBV11-2 and TRBJ2-7; no firm D call. There are 14 residues in the CDR3. Trimming pared 3 bases from V and 3 bases from J, leaving 12 bases between. Germline V gene lookup returns CDR1 SGHAT and CDR2 FQNNGV. CDR3 amino acids: CASSLKPSGYEQYF. In DNA form, the CDR3 reads TGTGCCAGCAGCTTGAAGCCCTCCGGCTACGAGCAGTACTTC.

The chain links TRBV19 to TRBJ1-5, with D maybe TRBD1 (6 bases). CDR1 is LNHDA and CDR2 is SQIVND in the germline V gene (reference sequence). V lost 3 bases to trimming and J lost 0 bases, with 15 bases between them. The CDR3 is made up of 17 amino acids. The CDR3 region is CASSMLDSSYSNQPQHF. Here the CDR3 DNA reads TGTGCCAGTAGTATGTTGGACAGCTCCTATAGCAATCAGCCCCAGCATTTT. Using reference TRBV19 and TRBJ1-5 for the parts outside the CDR3, the full variable domain is DGGITQSPKYLFRKEGQNVTLSCEQNLNHDAMYWYRQDPGQGLRLIYYSQIVNDFQKGDIAEGYSVSREKKESFPLTVTSAQKNPTAFYLCASSMLDSSYSNQPQHFGDGTRLSIL.

This clonotype was seen repeatedly, ten times or more. This CDR3 is CASSSGGAGETQYF. CDR3 DNA: TGTGCCAGCAGTTCGGGGGGCGCGGGAGAGACCCAGTACTTC. The chain uses TRBV6-5 and TRBJ2-5; the D gene is possibly TRBD2 (7 bases). CDR3 length: 14 residues. V was pared by 4 bases and J by 4 bases, with 13 bases between. In germline, CDR1 is MNHEY, CDR2 SVGAGI.

About this clonotype itself: This may come from a read error, since a much larger clone is one base off. The rearrangement links TRBV12-3 or TRBV12-4 to TRBJ1-6; D may be TRBD1 (6 bases). The CDR3 sequence is 14 residues long. The CDR3 DNA sequence: TGTGCCGGCAGTTTAGCCACAGGGAATTCACCCCTCCACTTT. As protein: CAGSLATGNSPLHF.

The rearrangement uses TRBV5-1 and TRBJ2-7; 10 positions match TRBD2. CDR1 is SGHRS and CDR2 is YFSETQ in the germline V gene. V was clipped by 2 bases and J by 3 bases; unmatched bases: 5. This CDR3 spans 15 amino acids. CDR3 sequence (DNA): TGCGCCAGCAGCTTTGGACTAGCGGACTACTACGAGCAGTACTTC. Its translation is CASSFGLADYYEQYF.

The chain couples TRBV29-1 to TRBJ2-2; maybe TRBD2 (5 bases). This CDR3 comprises 18 residues. Trimming cost V 4 bases and J 1 base, with 22 bases left between them. From germline, CDR1 is SQVTM and CDR2 ANQGSEA. The DNA of the CDR3 is TGCAGCGTTGTGGTGTTTGTGTCGGGGAGCGTGAACACCGGGGAGCTGTTTTTT. Amino acids: CSVVVFVSGSVNTGELFF.

V is TRBV3-1 and J is TRBJ2-5; 8 bases are shared with TRBD1. The CDR3 covers 13 residues. J gave up 11 bases and V 3 bases, and 8 bases lay outside the gene matches. Per germline, CDR1 LGHDT and CDR2 YNNKEL (reference sequence). The CDR3: CASSQADRGVQYF. CDR3 bases: TGTGCCAGCAGCCAGGCCGACAGGGGAGTACAGTACTTC.

This clonotype has at least ten counts. This sequence joins TRBV7-6 and TRBJ2-7, with D perhaps TRBD1 (6 bases). Germline V gene lookup returns CDR1 SGHVS and CDR2 FNYEAQ. The CDR3 spans 12 residues. The V and J ends lost 4 bases and 5 bases respectively, with 9 bases between them. The DNA of the CDR3 is TGTGCCAGCAGCTCACAGGGAGACGAGCAGTACTTC. Its translation is CASSSQGDEQYF.

This clonotype was counted between two and nine times. The chain joins TRBV6-1 to TRBJ1-6, with D unclear. V lost 0 bases, J lost 9 bases, and 6 bases lay in between. The CDR3 loop spans 13 amino acids. Germline loops: CDR1 MNHNS, CDR2 SASEGT. The chain's CDR3 is CASSEAFSSPLHF. Here the CDR3 DNA reads TGTGCCAGCAGTGAAGCGTTTAGTTCACCCCTCCACTTT.

This clonotype was counted at least ten times. Here the CDR3 DNA reads TGTGCCAGCAGTGGCATCAGGGGGCGGACTGAAGCTTTCTTT. It codes for CASSGIRGRTEAFF. This chain links TRBV2 with TRBJ1-1; 8 bases line up with TRBD1. V lost 4 bases and J lost 5; bases outside the gene matches: 6. CDR1 and CDR2 from the germline V gene are SNHLY and FYNNEI. This CDR3 has 14 amino acids. Looking up the rest from reference TRBV2 and TRBJ1-1 gives the full variable domain: EPEVTQTPSHQVTQMGQEVILRCVPISNHLYFYWYRQILGQKVEFLVSFYNNEISEKSEIFDDQFSVERPDGSNFTLKIRSTKLEDSAMYFCASSGIRGRTEAFFGQGTRLTVV.

This clonotype was seen only a few times. This rearrangement joins TRBV6-1 to TRBJ2-5, with D possibly being TRBD2 (6 bases). CDR3 size: 15 residues. Germline CDR1 is MNHNS and CDR2 is SASEGT. The V and J ends lost 6 bases and 1 base respectively, with 15 bases between them. The CDR3 DNA sequence: TGTGCCAGCAGCCGTATGGGACTGCTCCAAGAGACCCAGTACTTC. Translation gives CASSRMGLLQETQYF.

The rearrangement uses TRBV28 and TRBJ1-3; D remains unclear. Germline loops: CDR1 MDHEN, CDR2 SYDVKM. The CDR3 extends over 16 amino acids. V gave up 6 bases and J gave up 0 bases, with 15 bases separating them. The CDR3 spells CASSSVFHLSGNTIYF. CDR3 nucleotides: TGTGCCAGCAGCTCGGTCTTTCACCTCTCTGGAAACACCATATATTTT.

This clonotype was detected a few times. The J gene is TRBJ1-2, the V gene TRBV25-1, with 8 bases lining up with TRBD1. The junction had 6 bases not matched to a gene; V was cut back by 6 bases and J by 0 bases. The CDR3 spans 15 residues. CDR1 is MGHDK, CDR2 SYGVNS, per germline. The CDR3 DNA is TGTGCCAGCAGGGCGACAGGGGATACTAACTATGGCTACACCTTC. It is translated as CASRATGDTNYGYTF.

The chain has TRBV3-1 and TRBJ2-3; 7 bases line up with TRBD1. J gave up 2 bases and V 5 bases, and 13 bases lay outside the gene matches. The CDR3 loop spans 17 amino acids. Germline V CDR1 and CDR2: LGHDT, YNNKEL (reference sequence). This chain's CDR3 is CASSDGPHRGSTDTQYF. CDR3 nucleotides: TGTGCCAGCAGCGACGGCCCCCACAGGGGATCCACAGATACGCAGTATTTT.

V usage is TRBV11-2 and J usage is TRBJ1-6; TRBD1 matches at 9 bases. The V and J ends lost 0 bases and 8 bases, in that order; junction bases with no gene match: 2. This CDR3 is 15 amino acids long. Germline V lookup: CDR1 SGHAT, CDR2 FQNNGV. The CDR3 here is CASSLEDRGYSPLHF. The CDR3 region has the DNA TGTGCCAGCAGCTTAGAGGACAGGGGTTATTCACCCCTCCACTTT.

V usage is TRBV5-1 and J usage is TRBJ1-1; D might be TRBD1 (6 bases). The CDR3 spans 15 residues. Germline CDR1 and CDR2: SGHRS and YFSETQ. Trimming removed 0 bases from V and 0 bases from J, with 9 bases in between. CDR3 protein: CASSLVGAMNTEAFF. CDR3 coding DNA: TGCGCCAGCAGCTTGGTGGGGGCCATGAACACTGAAGCTTTCTTT.